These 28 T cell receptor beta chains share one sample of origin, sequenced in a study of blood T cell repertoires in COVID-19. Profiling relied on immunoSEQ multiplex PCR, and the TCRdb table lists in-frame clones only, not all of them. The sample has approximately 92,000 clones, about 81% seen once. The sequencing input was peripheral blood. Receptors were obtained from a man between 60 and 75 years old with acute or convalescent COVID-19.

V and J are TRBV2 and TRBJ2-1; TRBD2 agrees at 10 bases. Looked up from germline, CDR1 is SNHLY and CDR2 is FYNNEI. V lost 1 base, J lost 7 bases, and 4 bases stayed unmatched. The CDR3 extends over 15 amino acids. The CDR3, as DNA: TGTGCCAGCAGTGAAGTAGCGGGGGGCAGGAATGAGCAGTTCTTC. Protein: CASSEVAGGRNEQFF. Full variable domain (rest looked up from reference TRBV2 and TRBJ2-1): EPEVTQTPSHQVTQMGQEVILRCVPISNHLYFYWYRQILGQKVEFLVSFYNNEISEKSEIFDDQFSVERPDGSNFTLKIRSTKLEDSAMYFCASSEVAGGRNEQFFGPGTRLTVL.

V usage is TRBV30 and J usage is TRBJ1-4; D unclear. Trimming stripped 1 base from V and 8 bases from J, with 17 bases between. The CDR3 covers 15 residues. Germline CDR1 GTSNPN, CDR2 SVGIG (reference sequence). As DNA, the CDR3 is TGTGCCTGGAGTGGCAAGGAGATCCGAGGAGAAAAACTGTTTTTT. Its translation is CAWSGKEIRGEKLFF.

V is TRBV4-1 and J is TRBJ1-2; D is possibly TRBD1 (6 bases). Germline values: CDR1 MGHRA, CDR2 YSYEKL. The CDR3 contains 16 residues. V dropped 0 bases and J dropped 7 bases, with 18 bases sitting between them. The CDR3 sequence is CASSQDAPGAGGGYTF. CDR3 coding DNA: TGCGCCAGCAGCCAAGATGCACCAGGGGCAGGAGGTGGCTACACCTTC.

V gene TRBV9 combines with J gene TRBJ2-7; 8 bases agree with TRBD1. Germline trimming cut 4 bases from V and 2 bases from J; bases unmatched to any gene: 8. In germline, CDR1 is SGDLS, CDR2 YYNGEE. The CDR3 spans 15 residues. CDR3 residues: CASSTSTGAAYEQYF. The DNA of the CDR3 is TGTGCCAGCAGCACCTCGACAGGGGCCGCCTACGAGCAGTACTTC.

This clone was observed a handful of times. DNA for the CDR3: TGTGCCAGCAGCCGTTATACAGGTACTGGAAACACCATATATTTT. Encoded protein: CASSRYTGTGNTIYF. This chain links TRBV28 with TRBJ1-3; tentatively, D is TRBD1 (5 bases). Trimming shortened V by 6 bases and J by 2 bases, and 14 bases separated the two germline ends. CDR1 is MDHEN, CDR2 SYDVKM, per germline. The CDR3 is 15 amino acids.

The CDR3 DNA reads as TGTGCCAGCAGTTACCCACATTCTTTCACTGAAGCTTTCTTT. This sequence encodes CASSYPHSFTEAFF. The rearrangement uses TRBV6-2 or TRBV6-3 and TRBJ1-1, with D unclear. In germline, CDR1 is MNHEY, CDR2 SVGEGT. The CDR3 has 14 amino acids. With 2 bases removed from V and 4 bases from J, the gap between germline ends came to 11 bases.

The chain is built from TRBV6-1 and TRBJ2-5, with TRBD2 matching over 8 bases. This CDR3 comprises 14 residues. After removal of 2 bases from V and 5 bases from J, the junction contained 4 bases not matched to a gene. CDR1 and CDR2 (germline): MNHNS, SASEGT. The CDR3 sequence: CASSETTGGETQYF. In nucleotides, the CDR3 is TGTGCCAGCAGTGAAACCACGGGGGGGGAGACCCAGTACTTC.

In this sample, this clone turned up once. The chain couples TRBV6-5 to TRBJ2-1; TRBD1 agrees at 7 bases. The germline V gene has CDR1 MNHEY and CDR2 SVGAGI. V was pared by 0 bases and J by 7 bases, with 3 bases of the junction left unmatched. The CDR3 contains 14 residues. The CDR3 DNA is TGTGCCAGCAGTTACTCAGACAGGGTGAATGAGCAGTTCTTC. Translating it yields CASSYSDRVNEQFF.

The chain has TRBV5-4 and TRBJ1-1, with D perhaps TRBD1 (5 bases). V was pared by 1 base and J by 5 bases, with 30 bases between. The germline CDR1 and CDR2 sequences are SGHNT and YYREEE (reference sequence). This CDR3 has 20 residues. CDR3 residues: CASSLRLEGRGGGFRTEAFF. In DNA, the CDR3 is TGTGCCAGCAGCTTGAGGCTGGAGGGGCGCGGGGGGGGATTCAGAACTGAAGCTTTCTTT.

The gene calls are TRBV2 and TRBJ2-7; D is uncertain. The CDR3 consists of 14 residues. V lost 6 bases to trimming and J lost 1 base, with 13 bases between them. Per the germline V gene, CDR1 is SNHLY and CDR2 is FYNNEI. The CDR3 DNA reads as TGTGCCAGCAGCACCGGTCATTTTTCCTACGAGCAGTACTTC. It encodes CASSTGHFSYEQYF.

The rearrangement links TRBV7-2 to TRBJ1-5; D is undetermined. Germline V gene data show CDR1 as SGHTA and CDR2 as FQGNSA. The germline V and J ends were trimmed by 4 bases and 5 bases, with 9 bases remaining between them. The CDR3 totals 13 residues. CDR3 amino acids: CASSSSGYQPQHF. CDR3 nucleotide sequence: TGTGCCAGCAGCTCCAGCGGGTATCAGCCCCAGCATTTT.

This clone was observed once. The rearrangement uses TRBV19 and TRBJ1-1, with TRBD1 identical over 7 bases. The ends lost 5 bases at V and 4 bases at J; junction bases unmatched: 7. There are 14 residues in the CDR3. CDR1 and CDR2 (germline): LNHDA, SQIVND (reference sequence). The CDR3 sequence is CASSLGTAGTEAFF. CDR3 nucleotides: TGTGCCAGTAGTCTGGGGACAGCGGGCACTGAAGCTTTCTTT.

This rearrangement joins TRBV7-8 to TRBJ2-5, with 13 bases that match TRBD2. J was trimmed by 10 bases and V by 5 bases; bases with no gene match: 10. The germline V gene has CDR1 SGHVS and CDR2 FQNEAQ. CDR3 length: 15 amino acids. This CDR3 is CASSVRTSGGPNQYF. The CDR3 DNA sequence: TGTGCCAGCAGCGTCCGGACTAGCGGGGGCCCCAACCAGTACTTC.

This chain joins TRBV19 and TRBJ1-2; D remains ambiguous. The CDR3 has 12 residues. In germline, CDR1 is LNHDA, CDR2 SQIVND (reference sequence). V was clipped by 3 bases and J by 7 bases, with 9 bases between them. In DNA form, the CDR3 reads TGTGCCAGTAGTATTCAGGAGGGTGGCTACACCTTC. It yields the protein CASSIQEGGYTF.

The CDR3 DNA is TGTGCCAGCACCCTCGGCCTAGCCGGAAACAATGAGCAGTTCTTC. This gives the protein CASTLGLAGNNEQFF. This sequence joins TRBV5-4 and TRBJ2-1; possibly TRBD2 for D (5 bases). CDR1 is SGHNT, CDR2 YYREEE, per germline (reference sequence). CDR3 length: 15 residues. Trimming cost V 6 bases and J 5 bases, with 18 bases left between them.

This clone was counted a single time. CDR3 DNA sequence: TGTGCCAGCAGCCTCACTAGCGGACAAGAGACCCAGTACTTC. Amino acid sequence: CASSLTSGQETQYF. This chain joins TRBV7-2 and TRBJ2-5; 8 bases map to TRBD2. CDR1 SGHTA and CDR2 FQGNSA come from the germline V gene. Germline trimming cut 5 bases from V and 2 bases from J; bases unmatched to any gene: 4. The CDR3 has 14 residues.

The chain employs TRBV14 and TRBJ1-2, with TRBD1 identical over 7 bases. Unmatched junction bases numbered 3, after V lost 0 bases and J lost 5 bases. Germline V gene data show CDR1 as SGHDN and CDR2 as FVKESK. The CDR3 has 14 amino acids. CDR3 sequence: CASSQDHRGYGYTF. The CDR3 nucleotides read TGTGCCAGCAGCCAAGATCACAGGGGTTATGGCTACACCTTC.

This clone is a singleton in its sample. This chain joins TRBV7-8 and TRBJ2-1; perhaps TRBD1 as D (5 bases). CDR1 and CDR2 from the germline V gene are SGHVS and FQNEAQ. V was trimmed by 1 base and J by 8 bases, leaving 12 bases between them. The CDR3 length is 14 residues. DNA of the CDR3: TGTGCCAGCAGCTTAGAAGGAGTCAGGGATGAGCAGTTCTTC. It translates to CASSLEGVRDEQFF.

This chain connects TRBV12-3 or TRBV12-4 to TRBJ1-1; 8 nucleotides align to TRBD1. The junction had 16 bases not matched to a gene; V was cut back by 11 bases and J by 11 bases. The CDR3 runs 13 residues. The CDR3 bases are TGTGCCGGACGACAGGGGAATGAGCGTCACGCTTTCTTT. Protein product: CAGRQGNERHAFF.

The CDR3 DNA reads as TGTGCCAGCAGCATACAGGCGACTAACACTGAAGCTTTCTTT. It is translated as CASSIQATNTEAFF. This rearrangement joins TRBV6-5 to TRBJ1-1, with D perhaps matching TRBD1 (5 bases). This CDR3 comprises 14 residues. CDR1 is MNHEY, CDR2 SVGAGI, per germline. V lost 6 bases to trimming and J lost 2 bases, with 13 bases between them.

The DNA of the CDR3 is TGCGCCAGCAGCTTTGGACAGAGAACTAATGAAAAACTGTTTTTT. It translates to CASSFGQRTNEKLFF. V and J are TRBV5-1 and TRBJ1-4; D perhaps matches TRBD1 (6 bases). Trimming left V 2 bases short and J 1 base short, with 9 bases between. The V gene's germline CDR1 is SGHRS and CDR2 YFSETQ. This CDR3 contains 15 residues. The full variable domain, in which reference TRBV5-1 and TRBJ1-4 provide the parts outside the CDR3, is KAGVTQTPRYLIKTRGQQVTLSCSPISGHRSVSWYQQTPGQGLQFLFEYFSETQRNKGNFPGRFSGRQFSNSRSEMNVSTLELGDSALYLCASSFGQRTNEKLFFGSGTQLSVL.

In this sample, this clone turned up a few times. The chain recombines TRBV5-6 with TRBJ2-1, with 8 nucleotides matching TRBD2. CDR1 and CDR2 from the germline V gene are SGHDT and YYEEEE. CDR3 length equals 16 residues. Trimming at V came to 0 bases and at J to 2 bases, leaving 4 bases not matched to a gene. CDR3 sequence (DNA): TGTGCCAGCAGCTTGGGGAGACTAGCGCCCTACAATGAGCAGTTCTTC. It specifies CASSLGRLAPYNEQFF.

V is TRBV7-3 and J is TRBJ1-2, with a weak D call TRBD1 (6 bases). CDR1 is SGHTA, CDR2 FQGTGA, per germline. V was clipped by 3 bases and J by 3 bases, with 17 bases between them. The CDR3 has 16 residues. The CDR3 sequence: CASSLGGASLDYGYTF. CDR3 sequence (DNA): TGTGCCAGCAGCTTGGGGGGGGCATCCCTAGACTATGGCTACACCTTC.

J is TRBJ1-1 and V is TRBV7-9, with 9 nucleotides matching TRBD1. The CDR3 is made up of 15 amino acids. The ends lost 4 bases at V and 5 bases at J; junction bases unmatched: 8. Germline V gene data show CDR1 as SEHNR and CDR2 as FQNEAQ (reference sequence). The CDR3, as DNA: TGTGCCAGCAGCTGGGGAACAGGGGGCGCGACTGAAGCTTTCTTT. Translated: CASSWGTGGATEAFF.

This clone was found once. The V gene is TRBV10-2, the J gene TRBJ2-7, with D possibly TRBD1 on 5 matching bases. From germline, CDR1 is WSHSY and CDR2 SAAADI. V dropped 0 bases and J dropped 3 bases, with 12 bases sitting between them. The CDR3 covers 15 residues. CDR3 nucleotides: TGCGCCAGCAGTGAGTCGAAAGGGGAAGACTACGAGCAGTACTTC. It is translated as CASSESKGEDYEQYF.

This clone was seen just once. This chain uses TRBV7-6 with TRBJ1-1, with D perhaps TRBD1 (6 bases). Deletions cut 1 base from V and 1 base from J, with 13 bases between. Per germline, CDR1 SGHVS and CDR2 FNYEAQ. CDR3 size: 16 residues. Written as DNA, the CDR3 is TGTGCCAGCAGCTTAGGGGGGGGCGGATCGAACACTGAAGCTTTCTTT. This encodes CASSLGGGGSNTEAFF.

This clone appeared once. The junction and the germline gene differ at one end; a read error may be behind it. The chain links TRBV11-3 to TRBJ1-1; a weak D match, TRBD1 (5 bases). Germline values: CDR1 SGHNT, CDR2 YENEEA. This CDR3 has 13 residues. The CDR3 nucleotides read TGTGCCAGCAGCCTAGATGTCAGGGCTGAAGCTTTCTTT. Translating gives CASSLDVRAEAFF.

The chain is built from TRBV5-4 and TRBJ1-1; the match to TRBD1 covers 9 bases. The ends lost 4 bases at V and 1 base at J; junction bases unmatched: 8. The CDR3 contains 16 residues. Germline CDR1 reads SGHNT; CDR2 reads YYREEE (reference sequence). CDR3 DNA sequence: TGTGCCAGCAGCCGTACCGGGACAGGGACGAACACTGAAGCTTTCTTT. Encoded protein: CASSRTGTGTNTEAFF.